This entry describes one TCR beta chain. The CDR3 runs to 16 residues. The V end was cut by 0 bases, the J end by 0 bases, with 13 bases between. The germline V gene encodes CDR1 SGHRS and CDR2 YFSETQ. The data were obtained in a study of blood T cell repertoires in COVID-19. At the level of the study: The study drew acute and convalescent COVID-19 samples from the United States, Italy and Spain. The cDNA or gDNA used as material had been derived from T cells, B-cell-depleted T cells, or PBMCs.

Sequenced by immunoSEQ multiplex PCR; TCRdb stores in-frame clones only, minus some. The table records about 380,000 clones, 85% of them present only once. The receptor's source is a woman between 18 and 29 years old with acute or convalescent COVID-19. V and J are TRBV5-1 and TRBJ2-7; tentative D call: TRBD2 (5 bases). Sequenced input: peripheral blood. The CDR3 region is CASSLALAEVSYEQYF. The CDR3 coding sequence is TGCGCCAGCAGCTTGGCCCTAGCTGAAGTCTCCTACGAGCAGTACTTC.